The 7 T cell receptor beta chains in this list originate from one sample, sequenced in a study of cytomegalovirus exposure and HLA in healthy donors. The PCR had 60 Vbeta and 13 Jbeta primers. Here immunoSEQ multiplex PCR was the method, and the copy in TCRdb shows in-frame clones only, minus some. Of more than 200,000 clones in the sample, almost 80% were seen once. The sequenced material came from PBMCs. Every receptor here comes from a man younger than 35 in good health and CMV-seronegative.

This clone was detected a few times. This chain uses TRBV5-1 with TRBJ2-5; no reliable D call. CDR1 SGHRS and CDR2 YFSETQ come from the germline V gene. CDR3 length equals 13 residues. Trimming took 2 bases from V and 2 from J, leaving 7 bases between them. CDR3 loop: CASSFAQQETQYF. Here the CDR3 DNA reads TGCGCCAGCAGCTTCGCACAACAAGAGACCCAGTACTTC.

This clone was seen only once. The rearrangement links TRBV14 to TRBJ2-5, with 10 bases that match TRBD1. V gave up 7 bases and J gave up 5 bases; unmatched junction bases: 4. The CDR3 is made up of 13 amino acids. CDR1 is SGHDN, CDR2 FVKESK, per germline. The CDR3 nucleotides read TGTGCCAGCACCCGGACAGGGGGGGAGACCCAGTACTTC. Translating gives CASTRTGGETQYF.

This clone was seen once. The chain links TRBV18 to TRBJ1-2, with TRBD1 matching over 8 bases. The CDR3 has 11 amino acids. CDR1 is KGHSH and CDR2 is LQKENI in the germline V gene. CDR3 coding DNA: TGTGCGACAGGGGCGAACTATGGCTACACCTTC. Translated, it gives CATGANYGYTF.

This clone was detected once. The chain carries TRBV7-3 and TRBJ2-2; D is undetermined. Germline CDR1 is SGHTA and CDR2 is FQGTGA. V lost 3 bases and J lost 0, with 5 bases in between. The CDR3 loop spans 14 amino acids. CDR3 nucleotide sequence: TGTGCCAGCAGCTTCGTCCCGAACACCGGGGAGCTGTTTTTT. It codes for CASSFVPNTGELFF.

The chain employs TRBV5-5 and TRBJ2-1; no clear D. From germline, CDR1 is SGHKS and CDR2 YYEKEE (reference sequence). V shed 6 bases and J shed 9 bases, with 10 bases lying between them. This CDR3 contains 11 residues. The CDR3 DNA reads TGTGCCAGCACCCGTCGAGTTGAGCAGTTCTTC. Amino acids: CASTRRVEQFF.

V gene TRBV7-9 combines with J gene TRBJ1-6; tentative D call: TRBD1 (6 bases). CDR1 is SEHNR, CDR2 FQNEAQ, per germline (reference sequence). V lost 2 bases and J 5 bases, leaving 7 bases between the germline ends. The CDR3 consists of 14 residues. The DNA for the CDR3 is TGTGCCAGCAGCTTATACAGGGATAATTCACCCCTCCACTTT. Its protein product is CASSLYRDNSPLHF.

The chain couples TRBV5-1 to TRBJ2-1; TRBD1 is a possible D gene (5 bases). Trimming took 1 base from V and 6 from J, leaving 17 bases between them. CDR3 length: 16 residues. Germline CDR1 is SGHRS and CDR2 is YFSETQ. The CDR3 DNA is TGCGCCAGCAGCTTGACCCAGGGTCCTCAGGGCAATGAGCAGTTCTTC. This codes for CASSLTQGPQGNEQFF. Variable domain in full (rest from reference TRBV5-1 and TRBJ2-1): KAGVTQTPRYLIKTRGQQVTLSCSPISGHRSVSWYQQTPGQGLQFLFEYFSETQRNKGNFPGRFSGRQFSNSRSEMNVSTLELGDSALYLCASSLTQGPQGNEQFFGPGTRLTVL.